The 3 T cell receptor beta chains below come from one sample, sequenced in a study of blood T cell repertoires in COVID-19. TCRdb's table, derived via immunoSEQ multiplex PCR, lists solely in-frame clones and lacks some. The repertoire includes some 240,000 clones, more than 65% of them detected once, and roughly 3.1% sits in the top ten. The material sequenced was PBMCs or T cells enriched from blood (not recorded which). The receptors stem from a man aged 50 to 60 who had recovered from COVID-19.

The V gene is TRBV25-1, the J gene TRBJ1-2, with 10 bases identical to TRBD1. Trimming at V came to 3 bases and at J to 8 bases, leaving 12 bases not matched to a gene. The CDR3 loop spans 16 amino acids. Germline-derived CDR1 and CDR2 are MGHDK and SYGVNS. CDR3 DNA sequence: TGTGCCAGCAGTGAGAAGACAGGGGGCCGCTTCAGCGGCTACACCTTC. Its protein product is CASSEKTGGRFSGYTF.

The V gene is TRBV5-1, the J gene TRBJ1-2; TRBD1 matches at 8 bases. The length of the CDR3 is 16 residues. The germline V gene encodes CDR1 SGHRS and CDR2 YFSETQ. With V trimmed by 1 base and J by 5 bases, 10 bases remained unmatched. The CDR3 loop reads CASSLSPGQGGYGYTF. The CDR3 DNA reads TGCGCCAGCAGCTTGTCCCCCGGACAGGGAGGGTATGGCTACACCTTC.

The rearrangement joins TRBV27 to TRBJ2-3, with TRBD2 matching over 10 bases. Germline trimming cut 6 bases from V and 4 bases from J; bases unmatched to any gene: 7. This CDR3 spans 15 amino acids. Germline CDR1 MNHEY, CDR2 SMNVEV (reference sequence). The CDR3 DNA is TGTGCCAGCAGAGAGCGGGAGGGCGTCGCAGATACGCAGTATTTT. Translation gives CASREREGVADTQYF.